These T cell receptor beta chains were read from a single sample in a study of vaccination effects on CD4 cells after COVID-19. These receptors are not linked to any known antigen. The assay was immunoSEQ multiplex PCR, and TCRdb's table has in-frame clones only and misses some. Here the sample spans approximately 28,000 clones, around 80% being singletons. Material: CD4+ T cells from PBMCs cultured with SARS-CoV-2 spike peptides, obtained after COVID-19 vaccination. All receptors come from a human donor who received a COVID-19 vaccine. Some clones in this sample may be carry-over from other donors' samples. Each CDR3 is given with its conserved first and last residue. D genes are given only for firm matches. Size tells how often a clone was seen (once, few, many) or the class of an expanded clone, and some rows leave it out.

>TRBV6-5|TRBJ1-2|-|TRBD1
CASSRQGSYGYTF
TGTGCCAGCAGTAGACAGGGTAGCTATGGCTACACCTTC
>TRBV28|TRBJ2-3|-|-
CASSPIGANTDTQYF
TGTGCCAGCAGCCCAATCGGGGCGAACACAGATACGCAGTATTTT
>TRBV29-1|TRBJ1-2|-|TRBD1
CSVELDRGYGYTF
TGCAGCGTTGAACTCGACAGGGGGTACGGCTACACCTTC
>TRBV6-2/TRBV6-3|TRBJ1-5|-|-
CASSFGQSNQPQHF
TGTGCCAGCAGCTTCGGACAGAGCAATCAGCCCCAGCATTTT
>TRBV28|TRBJ1-1|-|-
CASSLVVGLGTEAFF
TGTGCCAGCAGTTTAGTCGTGGGGTTGGGCACTGAAGCTTTCTTT
>TRBV12-3/TRBV12-4|TRBJ2-4|once|TRBD1
CASSPTGGDIQYF
TGTGCCAGCAGTCCGACAGGGGGCGACATTCAGTACTTC
>TRBV18|TRBJ2-3|-|TRBD2
CASSPLRARGGTDTQYF
TGTGCCAGCTCACCGCTACGGGCCCGGGGGGGCACAGATACGCAGTATTTT
>TRBV6-1|TRBJ1-6|-|-
CASSELQGYNSPLHF
TGTGCCAGCAGTGAGCTACAGGGTTATAATTCACCCCTCCACTTT
>TRBV14|TRBJ2-5|-|-
CASSRVPFGIETQYF
TGTGCCAGCAGTCGGGTACCCTTTGGGATCGAGACCCAGTACTTC
>TRBV28|TRBJ2-7|-|-
CATGPSYEQYF
TGTGCCACCGGGCCCTCCTACGAGCAGTACTTC
>TRBV2|TRBJ2-5|-|-
CASSLQGIQETQYF
TGTGCCAGCAGTTTACAGGGTATACAAGAGACCCAGTACTTC
>TRBV15|TRBJ1-4|-|TRBD1
CATSRYQGQGDEKLFF
TGTGCCACCAGCAGATACCAGGGACAGGGTGATGAAAAACTGTTTTTT
>TRBV10-1|TRBJ1-4|-|-
CASSEWGLDEKLFF
TGCGCCAGCAGTGAGTGGGGGTTGGATGAAAAACTGTTTTTT
>TRBV5-6|TRBJ1-5|-|-
CASSRRVGYFNQPQHF
TGTGCCAGCAGCCGCCGCGTGGGGTACTTCAATCAGCCCCAGCATTTT
>TRBV7-2|TRBJ2-1|-|TRBD2
CASRRTSGGSYNEQFF
TGTGCCAGCAGACGGACTAGCGGGGGCTCCTACAATGAGCAGTTCTTC
>TRBV7-2|TRBJ1-4|-|-
CASSLVGTPGLTNEKLFF
TGTGCCAGCAGCTTAGTGGGGACTCCCGGTCTGACTAATGAAAAACTGTTTTTT
>TRBV3-1/TRBV3-2|TRBJ2-5|-|-
CASSQGYTGRAQYF
TGTGCCAGCAGCCAAGGGTATACAGGGAGGGCCCAGTACTTC
>TRBV5-1|TRBJ1-4|-|-
CASSQGRTNEKLFF
TGCGCCAGCAGTCAGGGGAGAACTAATGAAAAACTGTTTTTT
>TRBV29-1|TRBJ2-5|few|TRBD1
CSVPRQGQETQYF
TGCAGCGTTCCGAGACAGGGGCAAGAGACCCAGTACTTC
>TRBV9|TRBJ2-1|-|TRBD2
CASSPPGLAYNEQFF
TGTGCCAGCAGCCCTCCGGGACTAGCGTACAATGAGCAGTTCTTC
>TRBV6-2/TRBV6-3|TRBJ1-5|-|-
CASSFYSNQPQHF
TGTGCCAGCAGTTTTTATAGCAATCAGCCCCAGCATTTT
>TRBV5-1|TRBJ1-6|-|TRBD1
CASSWGQGNSPLHF
TGCGCCAGCAGCTGGGGACAGGGGAATTCACCCCTCCACTTT
>TRBV11-2|TRBJ1-2|-|TRBD1
CASSFQDRDYGYTF
TGTGCCAGCAGCTTTCAGGACAGGGACTATGGCTACACCTTC
>TRBV19|TRBJ2-5|-|-
CASSAATGVQETQYF
TGTGCCAGTAGTGCAGCGACAGGAGTCCAAGAGACCCAGTACTTC
>TRBV24-1|TRBJ2-5|-|-
CATGDGARETQYF
TGTGCCACTGGGGATGGGGCCCGAGAGACCCAGTACTTC
>TRBV2|TRBJ2-2|-|-
CASSRNRRTGELFF
TGTGCCAGCAGTCGGAACCGGCGGACCGGGGAGCTGTTTTTT
>TRBV15|TRBJ2-3|-|TRBD2
CATSRAREADTQYF
TGTGCCACCAGCAGAGCACGGGAGGCAGATACGCAGTATTTT
>TRBV9|TRBJ2-3|-|-
CASSVGTRSTDTQYF
TGTGCCAGCAGCGTAGGGACACGGAGCACAGATACGCAGTATTTT
>TRBV24-1|TRBJ2-3|-|TRBD2
CATNDSGGAEDTQYF
TGTGCCACGAATGATAGCGGGGGGGCTGAAGATACGCAGTATTTT
>TRBV3-1/TRBV3-2|TRBJ1-6|-|-
CASSQEERGNSPLHF
TGTGCCAGCAGCCAAGAGGAGAGGGGGAATTCACCCCTCCACTTT
>TRBV4-1|TRBJ1-5|-|TRBD1
CASSKRTGEDSNQPQHF
TGCGCCAGCAGCAAAAGGACAGGGGAAGATAGCAATCAGCCCCAGCATTTT
>TRBV11-2|TRBJ1-5|once|-
CASSPIGQNQPQHF
TGTGCCAGCAGCCCAATCGGCCAGAATCAGCCCCAGCATTTT
>TRBV6-6|TRBJ2-3|-|TRBD1
CASRQGADTQYF
TGTGCCAGCAGACAGGGGGCAGATACGCAGTATTTT
>TRBV6-1|TRBJ1-5|few|-
CASSDYQPQHF
TGTGCCAGCAGTGATTATCAGCCCCAGCATTTT
>TRBV23-1|TRBJ1-5|-|TRBD1
CASSHRDRGSNQPQHF
TGCGCCAGCAGTCACCGGGACAGGGGAAGCAATCAGCCCCAGCATTTT
>TRBV9|TRBJ2-5|-|-
CASSVAGGLVETQYF
TGTGCCAGCAGCGTAGCAGGCGGGCTCGTCGAGACCCAGTACTTC
>TRBV5-8|TRBJ1-1|few|-
CASSSRVIIATEAFF
TGTGCCAGCAGCTCCAGGGTGATTATAGCCACTGAAGCTTTCTTT
>TRBV2|TRBJ1-2|-|-
CASSDTDGYTF
TGTGCCAGCAGTGATACAGATGGCTACACCTTC
>TRBV6-4|TRBJ2-3|-|-
CVDQPGQTPTSTDTQYF
TGTGTCGATCAGCCCGGACAGACACCTACTAGCACAGATACGCAGTATTTT
>TRBV30|TRBJ2-1|-|TRBD1
CAWSNIDRDRVEQFF
TGTGCCTGGAGCAATATTGACAGGGACCGGGTTGAGCAGTTCTTC
>TRBV18|TRBJ1-1|-|TRBD1
CASSPGTGMNTEAFF
TGTGCCAGCTCACCGGGGACAGGGATGAACACTGAAGCTTTCTTT
>TRBV18|TRBJ2-5|-|-
CASSPLYPGPQETQYF
TGTGCCAGCTCACCACTCTATCCCGGGCCCCAAGAGACCCAGTACTTC
>TRBV24-1|TRBJ1-5|-|-
CATRAGGSLVDQPQHF
TGTGCCACCAGAGCTGGGGGTTCCTTGGTAGATCAGCCCCAGCATTTT
>TRBV27|TRBJ2-3|-|-
CASSSNVVIDTQYF
TGTGCCAGCAGTAGCAATGTCGTAATAGATACGCAGTATTTT
>TRBV24-1|TRBJ1-5|few|-
CATSEGPRNQPQHF
TGTGCCACCAGTGAGGGACCGAGGAATCAGCCCCAGCATTTT
>TRBV6-5|TRBJ1-2|-|TRBD1
CASSRTGGSYGYTF
TGTGCCAGCAGTAGGACAGGGGGTAGCTATGGCTACACCTTC